These 20 T cell receptor beta chains were all obtained from the same sample, sequenced in a study of T cell repertoires in ileal Crohn's disease. Sample time point: neoterminal ileum biopsy at postoperative endoscopy, about 6 months after surgery. Profiling relied on immunoSEQ multiplex PCR, and the TCRdb table lists in-frame clones only, not all of them. The profile shows several hundred clones, almost 85% of them singletons. Sequenced material: ileal tissue. The receptors stem from an adult with Crohn's disease.

The rearrangement links TRBV5-1 to TRBJ2-5; 9 positions agree with TRBD1. The germline CDR1 and CDR2 sequences are SGHRS and YFSETQ. The ends lost 1 base at V and 5 bases at J; junction bases unmatched: 6. This CDR3 comprises 15 residues. The CDR3, as DNA: TGCGCCAGCAGCTTGTCCGGGACAGGGCTTGAGACCCAGTACTTC. Translating gives CASSLSGTGLETQYF.

The chain has TRBV28 and TRBJ2-5; weak D call: TRBD2 (6 bases). The CDR3 is 15 residues long. V was pared by 6 bases and J by 2 bases, with 16 bases between. Per germline, CDR1 MDHEN and CDR2 SYDVKM. In DNA, the CDR3 is TGTGCCAGCAGACCCCCAGGCCGGGGGCAAGAGACCCAGTACTTC. This encodes CASRPPGRGQETQYF.

The chain joins TRBV27 to TRBJ2-2, with D possibly matching TRBD2 (6 bases). From germline, CDR1 is MNHEY and CDR2 SMNVEV (reference sequence). V was cut by 5 bases and J by 3 bases, with 10 bases left in between. The CDR3 is 14 amino acids. CDR3 nucleotide sequence: TGTGCCAGCAGTCTCTGGAGGGACACCGGGGAGCTGTTTTTT. Its protein is CASSLWRDTGELFF.

This chain connects TRBV5-1 to TRBJ1-1, with D possibly matching TRBD1 (6 bases). CDR3 length: 17 amino acids. V was pared by 3 bases and J by 0 bases, with 18 bases between. In germline, CDR1 is SGHRS, CDR2 YFSETQ. The CDR3 nucleotides read TGCGCCAGCAGCTACGACACGCAAAAGGGGGTGAACACTGAAGCTTTCTTT. Translated, it gives CASSYDTQKGVNTEAFF.

The V gene is TRBV6-6, the J gene TRBJ2-5; no reliable D call. The end of the DNA is better explained by TRBJ2-7, so the J call may be wrong. From germline, CDR1 is MNHNY and CDR2 SVGAGI (reference sequence). CDR3 length: 15 residues. The CDR3 reads CASSYGWWPDYEQYF. The CDR3, as DNA: TGTGCCAGCAGTTACGGTTGGTGGCCTGATTACGAGCAGTACTTC.

The chain couples TRBV18 to TRBJ2-2, with D hard to call. Deletions cut 3 bases from V and 0 bases from J, with 14 bases between. Germline lookup yields CDR1 KGHSH and CDR2 LQKENI. CDR3 length: 17 amino acids. The CDR3 spells CASSPLYGRSNTGELFF. In DNA form, the CDR3 reads TGTGCCAGCTCACCCCTTTATGGGCGGTCGAACACCGGGGAGCTGTTTTTT.

A word on this clone: Germline and junction disagree at one end, which may indicate a read error. V gene TRBV7-7 combines with J gene TRBJ1-1; a possible D gene is TRBD1 (5 bases). Germline V CDR1 and CDR2: SSHAT, FNYEAQ (reference sequence). The CDR3 runs to 13 residues. CDR3 nucleotides: TGTGCTAGCAGCCGGGGGTTCGACACTGAAGCTTTCTTT. Protein product: CASSRGFDTEAFF.

The J gene is TRBJ2-7, the V gene TRBV6-1; TRBD1 might be the D (5 bases). Germline CDR1 and CDR2: MNHNS and SASEGT. With 0 bases removed from V and 0 bases from J, the gap between germline ends came to 9 bases. This CDR3 spans 15 amino acids. The CDR3 coding sequence is TGTGCCAGCAGTGAAGCCTGGGGCAGCTCCTACGAGCAGTACTTC. Translating gives CASSEAWGSSYEQYF.

The CDR3 DNA reads TGCAGCGTTGAAGAGGGTCCGGGGAACATTCAGTACTTC. Its protein is CSVEEGPGNIQYF. V is TRBV29-1 and J is TRBJ2-4, with D tentatively TRBD2 (5 bases). V was trimmed by 0 bases and J by 7 bases, leaving 10 bases between them. Looked up from germline, CDR1 is SQVTM and CDR2 is ANQGSEA. This CDR3 region has 13 residues.

This sequence joins TRBV4-2 and TRBJ1-4; D call uncertain. This CDR3 comprises 13 residues. Trimming pared 2 bases from V and 8 bases from J, leaving 9 bases between. Germline CDR1 and CDR2: LGHNA and YNFKEQ. Here the CDR3 reads CASSQQQYEKLFF. For the CDR3, the DNA is TGTGCCAGCAGCCAACAACAGTACGAAAAACTGTTTTTT.

This clone was counted once. The J gene is TRBJ1-1, the V gene TRBV6-5; D perhaps matches TRBD1 (6 bases). V was shortened by 0 bases and J by 8 bases, with 19 bases between the two germline ends. Per the germline V gene, CDR1 is MNHEY and CDR2 is SVGAGI. The CDR3 length is 16 residues. CDR3 coding DNA: TGTGCCAGCAGTTACTCCTTGCAGGGGCGAGTCCCCGAAGCTTTCTTT. It translates to CASSYSLQGRVPEAFF.

The chain couples TRBV18 to TRBJ2-5; 10 bases are a match to TRBD1. The CDR3 has 16 residues. J was trimmed by 4 bases and V by 0 bases; bases with no gene match: 5. From germline, CDR1 is KGHSH and CDR2 LQKENI. CDR3 nucleotides: TGTGCCAGCTCACCACCGAGGGGACAGGGGAGAGAGACCCAGTACTTC. Encoded protein: CASSPPRGQGRETQYF.

The CDR3 reads CATSRGSGPTDTQYF. DNA for the CDR3: TGTGCCACCAGCAGAGGCTCGGGCCCCACAGATACGCAGTATTTT. V and J are TRBV15 and TRBJ2-3; no clear D. Trimming shortened V by 1 base and J by 2 bases, and 10 bases separated the two germline ends. This CDR3 region has 15 residues. The germline CDR1 and CDR2 sequences are LNHNV and YYDKDF (reference sequence).

The rearrangement links TRBV4-2 to TRBJ1-3, with no clear D. Germline CDR1 and CDR2: LGHNA and YNFKEQ. CDR3 size: 16 residues. The V gene lost 5 bases and the J gene lost 0 bases, with 14 bases spanning the gap. The CDR3 protein is CASSLNREISGNTIYF. The CDR3 nucleotides are TGTGCCAGCAGCTTGAACAGAGAGATCTCTGGAAACACCATATATTTT.

Relative to its sample, this clone is large. This rearrangement joins TRBV28 to TRBJ1-2, with 7 bases lining up with TRBD1. The CDR3 runs to 15 residues. Trimming at V came to 3 bases and at J to 4 bases, leaving 8 bases not matched to a gene. Germline V CDR1 and CDR2: MDHEN, SYDVKM. The CDR3 loop reads CASSFGTVLLYGYTF. The CDR3 DNA sequence: TGTGCCAGCAGTTTCGGGACAGTACTTCTCTATGGCTACACCTTC.

The chain carries TRBV28 and TRBJ2-2; D gene unclear. CDR3 length: 17 amino acids. V was clipped by 4 bases and J by 6 bases, with 21 bases between them. Germline V gene sequence: CDR1 MDHEN, CDR2 SYDVKM. The CDR3: CASSSYPTMGSAGELFF. CDR3 bases: TGTGCCAGCAGTTCCTACCCTACAATGGGGTCGGCCGGGGAGCTGTTTTTT.

The rearrangement joins TRBV6-6 to TRBJ1-3; 11 nucleotides match TRBD1. The CDR3 sequence is 16 residues long. CDR1 MNHNY and CDR2 SVGAGI come from the germline V gene (reference sequence). V lost 7 bases, J lost 0 bases, and 5 bases stayed unmatched. The CDR3 spells CASKEDRGLSGNTIYF. CDR3 DNA sequence: TGTGCCAGCAAGGAGGACAGGGGGCTCTCTGGAAACACCATATATTTT.

The V and J genes are TRBV6-8 and TRBJ2-5; the D is unclear. The V end lost 5 bases, the J end lost 4 bases, and 14 bases lay between the germline ends. Germline CDR1 MNHGY, CDR2 SAAAGT. The CDR3 loop spans 14 amino acids. The DNA of the CDR3 is TGTGCCAGCAGTCACCCCAACCAAGCAGAGACCCAGTACTTC. Its translation: CASSHPNQAETQYF.

This chain connects TRBV5-1 to TRBJ1-2; a possible D gene is TRBD1 (5 bases). This CDR3 contains 14 residues. Germline V gives CDR1 SGHRS, CDR2 YFSETQ. The V gene lost 4 bases and the J gene lost 7 bases, with 17 bases spanning the gap. The CDR3 reads CASSPGSVIGGYTF. The CDR3 DNA reads as TGCGCCAGCAGCCCAGGGTCCGTCATTGGTGGCTACACCTTC.

The chain joins TRBV19 to TRBJ2-3; D is perhaps TRBD2 (5 bases). Trimming cost V 9 bases and J 1 base, with 14 bases left between them. The CDR3 totals 14 residues. Per germline, CDR1 LNHDA and CDR2 SQIVND (reference sequence). The CDR3 region has the DNA TGTGCCAGCCGAGGGTTCTCTGGCACAGATACGCAGTATTTT. This encodes CASRGFSGTDTQYF.